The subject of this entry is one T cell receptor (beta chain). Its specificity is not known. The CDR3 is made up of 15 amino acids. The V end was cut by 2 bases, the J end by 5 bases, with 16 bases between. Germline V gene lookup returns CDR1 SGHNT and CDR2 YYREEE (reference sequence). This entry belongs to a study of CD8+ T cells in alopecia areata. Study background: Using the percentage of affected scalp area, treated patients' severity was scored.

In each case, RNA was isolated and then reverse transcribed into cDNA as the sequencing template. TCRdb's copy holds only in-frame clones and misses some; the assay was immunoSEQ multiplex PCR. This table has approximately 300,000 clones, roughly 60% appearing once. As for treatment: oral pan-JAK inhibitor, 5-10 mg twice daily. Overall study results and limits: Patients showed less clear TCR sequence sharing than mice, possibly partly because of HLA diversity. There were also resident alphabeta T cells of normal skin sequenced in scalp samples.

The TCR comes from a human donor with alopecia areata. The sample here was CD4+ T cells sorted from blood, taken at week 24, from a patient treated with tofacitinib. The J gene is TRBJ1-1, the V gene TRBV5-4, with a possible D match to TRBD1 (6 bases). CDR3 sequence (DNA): TGTGCCAGCAGCTTTGTGAAGGGAGGGGGTACTGAAGCTTTCTTT. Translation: CASSFVKGGGTEAFF.